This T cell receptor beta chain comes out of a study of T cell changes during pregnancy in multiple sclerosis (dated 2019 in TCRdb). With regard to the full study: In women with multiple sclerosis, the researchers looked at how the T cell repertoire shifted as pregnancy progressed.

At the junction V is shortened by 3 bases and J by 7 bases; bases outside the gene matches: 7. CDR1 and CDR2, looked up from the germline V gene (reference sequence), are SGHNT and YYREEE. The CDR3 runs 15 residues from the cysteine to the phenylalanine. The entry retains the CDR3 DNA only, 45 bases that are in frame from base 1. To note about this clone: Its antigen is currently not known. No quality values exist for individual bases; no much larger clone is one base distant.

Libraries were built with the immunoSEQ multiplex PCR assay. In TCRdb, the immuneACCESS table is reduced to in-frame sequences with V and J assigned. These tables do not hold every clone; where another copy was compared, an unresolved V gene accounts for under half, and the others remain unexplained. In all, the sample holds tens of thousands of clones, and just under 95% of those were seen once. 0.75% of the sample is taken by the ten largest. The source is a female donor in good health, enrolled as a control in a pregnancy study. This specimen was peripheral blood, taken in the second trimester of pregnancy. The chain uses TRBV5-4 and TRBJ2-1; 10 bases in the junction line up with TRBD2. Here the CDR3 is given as CASSSSAGGQNEQFF. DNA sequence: TGTGCCAGCAGCTCATCAGCGGGGGGGCAGAATGAGCAGTTCTTC.